The rows below give T cell receptor beta chains drawn from one sample of a study of vaccination and CD4 T cells after COVID-19. TCRdb fed the PCR reads into MiXCR, producing one record per CDR3 protein. The repertoire holds about 29,000 distinct CDR3 sequences, with approximately 49% as singletons. The sequenced sample was CD4+ T cells from blood, obtained about 7 months after SARS-CoV-2 vaccination. These TCRs come from a human donor who had recovered from COVID-19. The CDR3 runs from the conserved cysteine through the conserved F or W. Each record gives: V gene, J gene, clone size, D gene, CDR3 DNA, CDR3 protein. D genes are given only for firm matches. Size is stated for part of the rows, as once, few or many counts, or as a class when the clone is expanded.

v_gene: TRBV28
j_gene: TRBJ2-3
abundance: -
d_gene: TRBD1
CDR3nt: TGTGCCATATCCCGGGACAGTGGAACAGATACGCAGTATTTT
CDR3aa: CAISRDSGTDTQYF

v_gene: TRBV20-1
j_gene: TRBJ1-6
abundance: few
d_gene: -
CDR3nt: TGCAGTGCTAGGGGGGAGAGCTCCTATAATTCACCCCTCCACTTT
CDR3aa: CSARGESSYNSPLHF

v_gene: TRBV24-1
j_gene: TRBJ1-2
abundance: few
d_gene: -
CDR3nt: TGTGCCACCAGTGATACAGCAGACCGAGACTATGGCTACACCTTC
CDR3aa: CATSDTADRDYGYTF

v_gene: TRBV9
j_gene: TRBJ2-5
abundance: -
d_gene: -
CDR3nt: TGTGCCAGCGCCGGCGAGACCCAGTACTTC
CDR3aa: CASAGETQYF

v_gene: TRBV6-5
j_gene: TRBJ1-5
abundance: few
d_gene: -
CDR3nt: TGTGCCAGCAGTTACGGTCCAGGGCCTTGGCGGTGGGGCAATCAGCCCCAGCATTTT
CDR3aa: CASSYGPGPWRWGNQPQHF

v_gene: TRBV20-1
j_gene: TRBJ2-5
abundance: -
d_gene: -
CDR3nt: TGCAGTGCTAGAGTTGGCGAGTTAGAGACCCAGTACTTC
CDR3aa: CSARVGELETQYF

v_gene: TRBV19
j_gene: TRBJ2-1
abundance: -
d_gene: -
CDR3nt: TGTGCCAGTATCAAACGGACTGGGCAGTTCTTC
CDR3aa: CASIKRTGQFF

v_gene: TRBV20-1
j_gene: TRBJ2-3
abundance: -
d_gene: TRBD2
CDR3nt: TGCAGTGCTAGAGGAGGAGGACTAGCTCTTACAGATACGCAGTATTTT
CDR3aa: CSARGGGLALTDTQYF

v_gene: TRBV20-1
j_gene: TRBJ2-1
abundance: -
d_gene: -
CDR3nt: TGCAGTGCTAGAGGCCAGGGGAAAGGGAATGAGCAGTTCTTC
CDR3aa: CSARGQGKGNEQFF

v_gene: TRBV6-1
j_gene: TRBJ2-1
abundance: -
d_gene: TRBD2
CDR3nt: TGTGCGAGCGGGAAAGGTTCCTACAATGAGCAGTTCTTC
CDR3aa: CASGKGSYNEQFF

v_gene: TRBV28
j_gene: TRBJ2-7
abundance: -
d_gene: -
CDR3nt: TGTGCCAGCACGGCAGAAATTTCCTACGAGCAGTACTTC
CDR3aa: CASTAEISYEQYF

v_gene: TRBV6-2/TRBV6-3
j_gene: TRBJ2-2
abundance: medium-sized
d_gene: -
CDR3nt: TGTGCCAGCAGTTACTCGACCACCGGGGAGCTGTTTTTT
CDR3aa: CASSYSTTGELFF

v_gene: TRBV6-2/TRBV6-3
j_gene: TRBJ1-5
abundance: -
d_gene: -
CDR3nt: TGTGCCAGCAGTTACCCTTTTGTTCAGCCCCAGCATTTT
CDR3aa: CASSYPFVQPQHF

v_gene: TRBV4-1
j_gene: TRBJ2-5
abundance: few
d_gene: -
CDR3nt: TGCGCCAGCAGCCAGCCCTATCGGGGTGGTGAAGGAGAGACCCAGTACTTC
CDR3aa: CASSQPYRGGEGETQYF

v_gene: TRBV2
j_gene: TRBJ2-3
abundance: -
d_gene: TRBD1
CDR3nt: TGTGCCAGCAGCGAGGGGGCGAGGGATACGCAGTATTTT
CDR3aa: CASSEGARDTQYF

v_gene: TRBV18
j_gene: TRBJ1-1
abundance: -
d_gene: -
CDR3nt: TGTGCCAGCTCACCCCAAACGGAGCCTCTTGAAGCTTTCTTT
CDR3aa: CASSPQTEPLEAFF

v_gene: TRBV7-9
j_gene: TRBJ2-5
abundance: -
d_gene: -
CDR3nt: TGTGCCAGCAGCAAAGACGGTCAAGAGACCCAGTACTTC
CDR3aa: CASSKDGQETQYF

v_gene: TRBV7-6
j_gene: TRBJ2-7
abundance: -
d_gene: -
CDR3nt: TGTGCCAGCAGCTTAGACTCGGGATTCACCTACGAGCAGTACTTC
CDR3aa: CASSLDSGFTYEQYF

v_gene: TRBV11-2
j_gene: TRBJ2-2
abundance: -
d_gene: -
CDR3nt: TGTGCCAGCAGCTTAGGGTCCGGGGAGCTGTTTTTT
CDR3aa: CASSLGSGELFF

v_gene: TRBV6-2/TRBV6-3
j_gene: TRBJ2-3
abundance: -
d_gene: -
CDR3nt: TGTGCCAGCAGCCTAGAAGCCGGGGGAGCAGATACGCAGTATTTT
CDR3aa: CASSLEAGGADTQYF

v_gene: TRBV28
j_gene: TRBJ2-5
abundance: -
d_gene: -
CDR3nt: TGTGCCAGCAGGTTTCGCTACGGGGGTAGGGAGACCCAGTACTTC
CDR3aa: CASRFRYGGRETQYF

v_gene: TRBV2
j_gene: TRBJ2-7
abundance: -
d_gene: TRBD2
CDR3nt: TGTGCCAGCAGGGTTAGCGGGAGGATCCTGCGCGAGCAGTACTTC
CDR3aa: CASRVSGRILREQYF

v_gene: TRBV6-1
j_gene: TRBJ2-5
abundance: -
d_gene: -
CDR3nt: TGTGCCAGCACCAAGCAGGAGACCCAGTACTTC
CDR3aa: CASTKQETQYF

v_gene: TRBV6-1
j_gene: TRBJ1-5
abundance: -
d_gene: -
CDR3nt: TGTGCCAGCAGCCGACAGGTTAATCAGCCCCAGCATTTT
CDR3aa: CASSRQVNQPQHF

v_gene: TRBV28
j_gene: TRBJ2-7
abundance: -
d_gene: -
CDR3nt: TGTGCCAGCAGTTTAACCCCAGGCAAACCCTACGAGCAGTACTTC
CDR3aa: CASSLTPGKPYEQYF